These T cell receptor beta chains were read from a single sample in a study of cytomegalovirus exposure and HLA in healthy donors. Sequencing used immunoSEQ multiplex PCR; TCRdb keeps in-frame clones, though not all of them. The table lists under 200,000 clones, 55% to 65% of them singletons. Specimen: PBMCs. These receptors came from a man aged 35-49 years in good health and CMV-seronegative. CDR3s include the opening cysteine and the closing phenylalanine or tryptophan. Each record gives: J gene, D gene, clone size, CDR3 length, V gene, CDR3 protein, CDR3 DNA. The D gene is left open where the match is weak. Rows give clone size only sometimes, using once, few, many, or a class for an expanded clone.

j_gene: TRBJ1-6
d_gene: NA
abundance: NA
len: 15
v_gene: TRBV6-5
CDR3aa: CASTGGSSYNSPLHF
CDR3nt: TGTGCCAGCACGGGGGGTAGCTCCTATAATTCACCCCTCCACTTT

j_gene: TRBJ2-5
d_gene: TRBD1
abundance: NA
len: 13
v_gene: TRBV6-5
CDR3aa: CASSDRGQETQYF
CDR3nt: TGTGCCAGCAGTGACAGGGGACAAGAGACCCAGTACTTC

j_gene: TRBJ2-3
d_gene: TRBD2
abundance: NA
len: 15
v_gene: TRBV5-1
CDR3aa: CASSPSGVSTDTQYF
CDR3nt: TGCGCCAGCAGCCCGAGCGGGGTAAGCACAGATACGCAGTATTTT

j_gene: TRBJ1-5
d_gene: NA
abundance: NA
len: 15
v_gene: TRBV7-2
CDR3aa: CASSLNPAGLKTQHF
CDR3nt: TGTGCCAGCAGCTTAAACCCTGCGGGTTTAAAGACCCAGCATTTT

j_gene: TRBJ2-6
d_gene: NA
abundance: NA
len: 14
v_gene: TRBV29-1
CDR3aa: CSVGTGIGANVLTF
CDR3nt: TGCAGCGTCGGTACAGGGATTGGGGCCAACGTCCTGACTTTC

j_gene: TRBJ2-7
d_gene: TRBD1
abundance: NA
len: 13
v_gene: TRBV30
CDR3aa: CAWRPTGGREQYF
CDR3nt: TGTGCCTGGAGGCCTACAGGGGGCCGCGAGCAGTACTTC

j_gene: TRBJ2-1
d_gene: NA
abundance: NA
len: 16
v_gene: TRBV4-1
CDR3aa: CASSQPNRDLHNEQFF
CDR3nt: TGCGCCAGCAGCCAACCCAACAGGGACCTTCACAATGAGCAGTTCTTC

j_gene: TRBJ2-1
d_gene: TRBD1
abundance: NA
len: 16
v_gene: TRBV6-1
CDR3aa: CASSEASGGSYNEQFF
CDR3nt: TGTGCCAGCAGTGAAGCCTCAGGGGGATCCTACAATGAGCAGTTCTTC

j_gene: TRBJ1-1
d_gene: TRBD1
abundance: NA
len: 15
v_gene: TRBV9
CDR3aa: CASSVGPEGTVSAFF
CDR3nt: TGTGCCAGCAGCGTAGGACCGGAAGGGACAGTTTCGGCTTTCTTT

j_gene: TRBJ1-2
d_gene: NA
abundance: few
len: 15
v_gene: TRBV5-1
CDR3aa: CASSLSWTDNYGYTF
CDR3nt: TGCGCCAGCAGCTTGTCCTGGACAGATAACTATGGCTACACCTTC

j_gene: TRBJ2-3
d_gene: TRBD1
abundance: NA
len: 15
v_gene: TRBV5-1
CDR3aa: CASSLRDRGQDTQYF
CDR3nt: TGCGCCAGCAGCTTAAGGGACAGGGGGCAGGATACGCAGTATTTT

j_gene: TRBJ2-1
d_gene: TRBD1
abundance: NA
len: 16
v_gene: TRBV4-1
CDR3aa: CASSQDVGQIYNEQFF
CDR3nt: TGCGCCAGCAGCCAAGATGTGGGACAGATCTACAATGAGCAGTTCTTC

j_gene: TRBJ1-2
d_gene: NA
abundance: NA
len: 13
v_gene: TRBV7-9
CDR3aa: CASSDDSNYGYTF
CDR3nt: TGTGCCAGCAGCGACGACAGCAACTATGGCTACACCTTC

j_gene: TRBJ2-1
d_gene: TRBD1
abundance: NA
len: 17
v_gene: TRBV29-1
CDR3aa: CSVEAPTGTGSYNEQFF
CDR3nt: TGCAGCGTTGAAGCACCGACCGGGACAGGCTCCTACAATGAGCAGTTCTTC

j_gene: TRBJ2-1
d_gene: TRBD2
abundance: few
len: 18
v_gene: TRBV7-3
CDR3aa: CASSSPTVSSGTYNEQFF
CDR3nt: TGTGCCAGCAGCTCCCCCACCGTCTCTAGCGGGACCTACAATGAGCAGTTCTTC

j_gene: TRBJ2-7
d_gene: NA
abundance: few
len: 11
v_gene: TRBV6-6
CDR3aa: CASRITYEQYF
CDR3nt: TGTGCCAGCAGAATTACCTACGAGCAGTACTTC

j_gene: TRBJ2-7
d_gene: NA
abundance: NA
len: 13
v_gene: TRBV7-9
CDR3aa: CSSSLTSSYEQYF
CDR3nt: TGTTCCAGCAGCCTAACTAGCTCCTACGAGCAGTACTTC

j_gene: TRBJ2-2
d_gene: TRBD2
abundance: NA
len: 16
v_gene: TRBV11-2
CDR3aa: CASSLSGGSHTGELFF
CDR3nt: TGTGCCAGCAGCCTGAGCGGGGGAAGCCACACCGGGGAGCTGTTTTTT

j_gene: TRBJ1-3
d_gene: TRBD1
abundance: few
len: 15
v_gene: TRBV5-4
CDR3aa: CASSQDGQGFDTIYF
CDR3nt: TGTGCCAGCAGCCAAGATGGACAGGGTTTCGACACCATATATTTT

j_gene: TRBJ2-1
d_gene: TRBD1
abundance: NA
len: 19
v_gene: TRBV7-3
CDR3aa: CASSVVPQTPGQGFNEQFF
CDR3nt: TGTGCCAGCAGCGTCGTCCCACAAACGCCCGGACAGGGTTTCAATGAGCAGTTCTTC

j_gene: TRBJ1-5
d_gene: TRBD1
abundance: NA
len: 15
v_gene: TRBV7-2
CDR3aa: CASSLDRGLNQPQHF
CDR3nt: TGTGCCAGCAGTCTAGACAGGGGGCTTAATCAGCCCCAGCATTTT

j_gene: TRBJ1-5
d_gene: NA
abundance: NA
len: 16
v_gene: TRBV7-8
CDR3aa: CASSGSGRNSNQPQHF
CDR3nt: TGTGCCAGCAGCGGTAGCGGGCGGAATAGCAATCAGCCCCAGCATTTT

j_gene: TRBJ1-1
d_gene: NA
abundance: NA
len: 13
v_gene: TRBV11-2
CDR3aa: CASSLGVNTEAFF
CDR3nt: TGTGCCAGCAGCTTAGGCGTGAACACTGAAGCTTTCTTT

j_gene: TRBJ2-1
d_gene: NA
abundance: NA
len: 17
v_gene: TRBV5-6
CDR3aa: CASSLGVGVLSDNEQFF
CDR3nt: TGTGCCAGCAGCTTGGGTGTGGGAGTCCTCTCGGACAATGAGCAGTTCTTC

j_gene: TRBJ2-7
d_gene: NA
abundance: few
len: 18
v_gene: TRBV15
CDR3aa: CATSRERGGAGETYEQYF
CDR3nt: TGTGCCACCAGCAGAGAAAGGGGAGGAGCGGGTGAAACCTACGAGCAGTACTTC

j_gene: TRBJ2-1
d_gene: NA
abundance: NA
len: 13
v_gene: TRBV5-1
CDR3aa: CASSQDSYNEQFF
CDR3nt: TGCGCCAGCAGCCAAGACAGTTACAATGAGCAGTTCTTC

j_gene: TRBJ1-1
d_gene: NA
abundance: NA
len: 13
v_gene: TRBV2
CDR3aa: CASSGRGNTEAFF
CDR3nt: TGTGCCAGCAGTGGCAGGGGAAACACTGAAGCTTTCTTT

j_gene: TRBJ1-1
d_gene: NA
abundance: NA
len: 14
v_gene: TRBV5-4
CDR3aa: CASSSGQPNTEAFF
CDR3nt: TGTGCCAGCAGCTCAGGACAGCCGAACACTGAAGCTTTCTTT

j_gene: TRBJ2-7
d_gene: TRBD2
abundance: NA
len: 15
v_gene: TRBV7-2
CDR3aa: CASSLSLAGVWEQYF
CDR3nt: TGTGCCAGCAGCTTAAGCCTAGCGGGGGTCTGGGAGCAGTACTTC

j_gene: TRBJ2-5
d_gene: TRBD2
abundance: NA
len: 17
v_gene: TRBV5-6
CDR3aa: CASSLELLGTSKETQYF
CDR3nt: TGTGCCAGCAGCTTGGAACTTTTGGGGACTAGCAAAGAGACCCAGTACTTC

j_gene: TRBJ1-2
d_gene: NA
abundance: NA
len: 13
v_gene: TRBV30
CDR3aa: CAWRGAGNYGYTF
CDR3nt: TGTGCCTGGAGAGGGGCAGGGAACTATGGCTACACCTTC

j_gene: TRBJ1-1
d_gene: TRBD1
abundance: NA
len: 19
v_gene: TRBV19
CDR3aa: CASSSIPGQARGRNTEAFF
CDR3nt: TGTGCCAGTAGCTCTATCCCGGGACAGGCTCGAGGACGGAACACTGAAGCTTTCTTT

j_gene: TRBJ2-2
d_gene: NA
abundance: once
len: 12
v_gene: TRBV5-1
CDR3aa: CASSLDNRELFF
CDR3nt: TGCGCCAGCAGCTTAGACAATCGGGAGCTGTTTTTT

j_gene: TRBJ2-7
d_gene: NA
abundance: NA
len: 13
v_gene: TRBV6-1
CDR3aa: CASSARRGLEQYF
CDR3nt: TGTGCCAGCAGTGCACGGAGGGGCCTCGAGCAGTACTTC

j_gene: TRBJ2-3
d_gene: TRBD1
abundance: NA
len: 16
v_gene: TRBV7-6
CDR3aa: CASSLQGARGTDTQYF
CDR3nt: TGTGCCAGCAGCTTGCAGGGGGCGAGGGGCACAGATACGCAGTATTTT

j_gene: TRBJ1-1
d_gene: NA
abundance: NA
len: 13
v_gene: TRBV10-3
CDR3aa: CAIGGGMNTEAFF
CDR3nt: TGTGCCATCGGGGGGGGGATGAACACTGAAGCTTTCTTT

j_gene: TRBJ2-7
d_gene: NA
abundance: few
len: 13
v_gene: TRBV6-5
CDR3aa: CASSFGSSYEQYF
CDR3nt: TGTGCCAGCAGTTTCGGGAGCTCCTACGAGCAGTACTTC

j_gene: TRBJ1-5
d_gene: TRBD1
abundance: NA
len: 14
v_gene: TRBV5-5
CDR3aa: CASSLDRGEQPQHF
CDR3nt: TGTGCCAGCAGCTTGGACAGGGGAGAACAGCCCCAGCATTTT

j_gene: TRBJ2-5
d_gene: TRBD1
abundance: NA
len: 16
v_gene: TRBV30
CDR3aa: CAWSQGTVLYQETQYF
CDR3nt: TGTGCCTGGAGCCAAGGGACAGTATTGTACCAAGAGACCCAGTACTTC

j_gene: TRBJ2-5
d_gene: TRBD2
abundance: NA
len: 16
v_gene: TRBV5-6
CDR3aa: CASSPGLAGVWETQYF
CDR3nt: TGTGCCAGCAGCCCGGGACTAGCGGGAGTATGGGAGACCCAGTACTTC

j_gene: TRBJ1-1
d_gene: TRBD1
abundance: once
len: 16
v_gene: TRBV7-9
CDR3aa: CASSLAPGQLNTEAFF
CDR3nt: TGTGCCAGCAGCTTGGCACCGGGACAGTTGAACACTGAAGCTTTCTTT

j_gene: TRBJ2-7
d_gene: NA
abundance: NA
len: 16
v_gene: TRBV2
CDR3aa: CASKWGPWRAACEQYF
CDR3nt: TGTGCCAGCAAGTGGGGCCCGTGGAGGGCGGCCTGCGAGCAGTACTTC

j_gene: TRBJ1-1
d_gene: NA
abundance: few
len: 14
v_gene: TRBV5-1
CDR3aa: CASRNQGYNTEAFF
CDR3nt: TGCGCCAGCAGAAACCAGGGATACAACACTGAAGCTTTCTTT